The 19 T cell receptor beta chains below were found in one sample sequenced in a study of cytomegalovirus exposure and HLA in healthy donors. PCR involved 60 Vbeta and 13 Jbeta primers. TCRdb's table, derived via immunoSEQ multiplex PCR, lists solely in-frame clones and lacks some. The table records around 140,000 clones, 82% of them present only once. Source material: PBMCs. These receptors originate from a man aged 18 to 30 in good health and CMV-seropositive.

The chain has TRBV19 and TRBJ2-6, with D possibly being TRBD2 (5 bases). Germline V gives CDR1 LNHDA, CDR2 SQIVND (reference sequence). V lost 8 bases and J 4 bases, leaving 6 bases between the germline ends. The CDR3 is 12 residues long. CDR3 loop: CASGEGANVLTF. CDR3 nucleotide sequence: TGTGCCAGTGGGGAGGGGGCCAACGTCCTGACTTTC.

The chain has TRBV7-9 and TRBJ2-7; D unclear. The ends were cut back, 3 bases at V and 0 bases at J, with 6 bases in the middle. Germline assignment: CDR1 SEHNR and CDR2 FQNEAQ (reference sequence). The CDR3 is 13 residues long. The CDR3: CASSFPSSYEQYF. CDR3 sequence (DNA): TGTGCCAGCAGCTTCCCTAGCTCCTACGAGCAGTACTTC.

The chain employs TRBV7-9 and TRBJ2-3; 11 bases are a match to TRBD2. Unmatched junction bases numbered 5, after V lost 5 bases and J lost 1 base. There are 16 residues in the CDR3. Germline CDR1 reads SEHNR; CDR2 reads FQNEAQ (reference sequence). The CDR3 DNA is TGTGCCAGCAGCCCTGGACTAGCGGGCCGCACAGATACGCAGTATTTT. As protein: CASSPGLAGRTDTQYF.

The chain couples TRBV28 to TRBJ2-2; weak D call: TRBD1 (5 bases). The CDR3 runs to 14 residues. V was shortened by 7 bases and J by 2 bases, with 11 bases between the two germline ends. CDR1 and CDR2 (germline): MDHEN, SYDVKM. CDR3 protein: CASKGVPNTGELFF. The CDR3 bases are TGTGCCAGCAAAGGGGTCCCCAACACCGGGGAGCTGTTTTTT.

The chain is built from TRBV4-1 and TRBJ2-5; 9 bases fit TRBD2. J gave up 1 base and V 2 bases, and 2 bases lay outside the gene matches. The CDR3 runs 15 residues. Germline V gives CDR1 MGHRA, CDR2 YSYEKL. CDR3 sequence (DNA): TGCGCCAGCAGCCAATTAGCGGGAGTCCAAGAGACCCAGTACTTC. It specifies CASSQLAGVQETQYF.

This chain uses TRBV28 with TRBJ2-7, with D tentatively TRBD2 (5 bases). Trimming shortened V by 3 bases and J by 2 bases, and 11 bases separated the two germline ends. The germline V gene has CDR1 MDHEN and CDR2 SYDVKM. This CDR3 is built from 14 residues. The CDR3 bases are TGTGCCAGCAGTTTTAATCTGGGAGCCTACGAGCAGTACTTC. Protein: CASSFNLGAYEQYF.

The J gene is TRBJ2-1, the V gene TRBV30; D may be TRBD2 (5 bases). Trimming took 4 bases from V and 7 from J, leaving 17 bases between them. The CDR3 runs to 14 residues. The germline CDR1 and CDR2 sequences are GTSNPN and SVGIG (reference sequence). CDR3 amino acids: CAWTGVDPRNEQFF. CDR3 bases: TGTGCCTGGACCGGGGTGGACCCCAGGAATGAGCAGTTCTTC.

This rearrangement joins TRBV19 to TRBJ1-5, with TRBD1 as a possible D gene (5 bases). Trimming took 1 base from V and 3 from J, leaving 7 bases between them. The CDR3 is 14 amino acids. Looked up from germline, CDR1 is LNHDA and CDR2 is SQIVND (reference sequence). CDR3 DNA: TGTGCCAGTAGTATAGTCAGGGTCAATCAGCCCCAGCATTTT. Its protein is CASSIVRVNQPQHF.

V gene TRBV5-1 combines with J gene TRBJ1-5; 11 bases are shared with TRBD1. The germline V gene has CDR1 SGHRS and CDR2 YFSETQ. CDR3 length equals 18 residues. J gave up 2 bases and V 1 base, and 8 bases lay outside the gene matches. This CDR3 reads CASSLRTKGQGGNQPQHF. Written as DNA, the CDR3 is TGCGCCAGCAGCTTGAGGACAAAGGGACAGGGGGGCAATCAGCCCCAGCATTTT.

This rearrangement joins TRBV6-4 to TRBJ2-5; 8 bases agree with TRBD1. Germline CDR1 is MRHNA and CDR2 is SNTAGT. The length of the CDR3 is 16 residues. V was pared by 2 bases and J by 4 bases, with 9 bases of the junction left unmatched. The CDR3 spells CASSDRTGSYGETQYF. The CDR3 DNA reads TGTGCCAGCAGTGACCGGACAGGGAGTTATGGAGAGACCCAGTACTTC.

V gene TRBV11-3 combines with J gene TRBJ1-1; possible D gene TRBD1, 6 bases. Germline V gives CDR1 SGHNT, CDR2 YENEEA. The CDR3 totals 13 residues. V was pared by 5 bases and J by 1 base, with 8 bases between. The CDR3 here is CASSRQANTEAFF. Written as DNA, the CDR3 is TGTGCCAGCAGCAGACAGGCGAACACTGAAGCTTTCTTT.

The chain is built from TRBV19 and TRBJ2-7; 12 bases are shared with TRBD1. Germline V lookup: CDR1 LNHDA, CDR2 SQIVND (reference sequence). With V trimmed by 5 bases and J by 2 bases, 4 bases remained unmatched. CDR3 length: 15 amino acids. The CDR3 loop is CASSSGTGGTYEQYF. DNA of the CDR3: TGTGCCAGTAGTTCCGGGACAGGGGGCACCTACGAGCAGTACTTC.

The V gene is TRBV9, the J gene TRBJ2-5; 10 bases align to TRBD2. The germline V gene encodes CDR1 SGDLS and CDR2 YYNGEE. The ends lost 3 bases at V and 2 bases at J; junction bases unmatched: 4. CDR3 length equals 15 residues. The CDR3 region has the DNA TGTGCCAGCAGCGAAGGGACTAGCGAGCAAGAGACCCAGTACTTC. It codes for CASSEGTSEQETQYF.

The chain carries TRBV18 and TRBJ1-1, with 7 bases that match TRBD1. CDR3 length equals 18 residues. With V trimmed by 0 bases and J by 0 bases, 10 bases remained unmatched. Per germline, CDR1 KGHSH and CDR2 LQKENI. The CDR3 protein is CASSPPAWDSDLNTEAFF. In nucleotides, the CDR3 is TGTGCCAGCTCACCACCGGCGTGGGACAGCGACTTGAACACTGAAGCTTTCTTT.

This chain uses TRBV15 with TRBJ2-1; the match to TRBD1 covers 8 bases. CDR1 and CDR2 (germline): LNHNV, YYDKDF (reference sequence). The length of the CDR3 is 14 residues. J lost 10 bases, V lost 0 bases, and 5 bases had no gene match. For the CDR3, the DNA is TGTGCCACCAGCAGAGAGACAGGGGTCCGGGAGCAGTTCTTC. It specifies CATSRETGVREQFF. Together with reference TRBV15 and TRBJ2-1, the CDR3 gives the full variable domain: DAMVIQNPRYQVTQFGKPVTLSCSQTLNHNVMYWYQQKSSQAPKLLFHYYDKDFNNEADTPDNFQSRRPNTSFCFLDIRSPGLGDTAMYLCATSRETGVREQFFGPGTRLTVL.

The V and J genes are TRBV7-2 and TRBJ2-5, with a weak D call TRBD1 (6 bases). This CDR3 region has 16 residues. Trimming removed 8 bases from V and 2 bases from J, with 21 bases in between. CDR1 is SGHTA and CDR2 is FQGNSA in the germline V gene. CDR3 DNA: TGTGCCAGCGAAAGAATTGACAGGCAATATCAAGAGACCCAGTACTTC. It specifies CASERIDRQYQETQYF.

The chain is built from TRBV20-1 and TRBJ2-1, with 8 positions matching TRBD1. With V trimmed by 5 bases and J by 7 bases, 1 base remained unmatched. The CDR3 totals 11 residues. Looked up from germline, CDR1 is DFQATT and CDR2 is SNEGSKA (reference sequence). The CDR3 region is CSAYRGNEQFF. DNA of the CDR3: TGCAGTGCTTACAGGGGGAATGAGCAGTTCTTC.

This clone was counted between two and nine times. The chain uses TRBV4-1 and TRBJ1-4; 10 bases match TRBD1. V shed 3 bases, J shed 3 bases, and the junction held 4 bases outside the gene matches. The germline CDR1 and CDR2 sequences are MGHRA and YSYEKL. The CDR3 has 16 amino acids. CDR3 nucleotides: TGCGCCAGCAGCCAGACAGGGGGCCGCGCTAATGAAAAACTGTTTTTT. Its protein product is CASSQTGGRANEKLFF.

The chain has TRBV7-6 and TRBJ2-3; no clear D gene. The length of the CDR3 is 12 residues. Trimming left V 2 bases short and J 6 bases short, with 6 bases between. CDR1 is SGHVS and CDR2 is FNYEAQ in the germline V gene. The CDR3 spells CASSLFSDTQYF. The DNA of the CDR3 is TGTGCCAGCAGCTTATTTTCGGATACGCAGTATTTT.